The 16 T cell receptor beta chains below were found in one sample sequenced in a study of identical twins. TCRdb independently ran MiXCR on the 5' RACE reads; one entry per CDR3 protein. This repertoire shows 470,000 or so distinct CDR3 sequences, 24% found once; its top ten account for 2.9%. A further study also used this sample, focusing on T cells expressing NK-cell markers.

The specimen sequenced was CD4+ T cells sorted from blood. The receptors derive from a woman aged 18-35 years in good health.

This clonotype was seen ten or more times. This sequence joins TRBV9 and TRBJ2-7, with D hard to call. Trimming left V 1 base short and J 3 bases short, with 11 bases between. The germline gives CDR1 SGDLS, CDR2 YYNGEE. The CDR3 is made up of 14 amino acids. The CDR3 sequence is CASSVTQVGYEQYF. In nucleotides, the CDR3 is TGTGCCAGCAGCGTAACCCAGGTGGGCTACGAGCAGTACTTC.

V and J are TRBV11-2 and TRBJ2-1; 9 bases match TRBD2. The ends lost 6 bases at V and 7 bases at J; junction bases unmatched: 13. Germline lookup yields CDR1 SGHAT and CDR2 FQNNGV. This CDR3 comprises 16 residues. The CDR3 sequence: CASRSSAGGLVNEQFF. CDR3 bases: TGTGCCAGCAGATCATCCGCGGGGGGGTTAGTGAATGAGCAGTTCTTC.

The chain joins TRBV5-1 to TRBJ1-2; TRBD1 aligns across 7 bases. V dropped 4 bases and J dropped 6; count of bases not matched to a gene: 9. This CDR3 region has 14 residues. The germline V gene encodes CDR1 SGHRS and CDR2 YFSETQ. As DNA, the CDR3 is TGCGCCAGCAGCCCCCTGACAGGGTCGGATGGCTACACCTTC. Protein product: CASSPLTGSDGYTF.

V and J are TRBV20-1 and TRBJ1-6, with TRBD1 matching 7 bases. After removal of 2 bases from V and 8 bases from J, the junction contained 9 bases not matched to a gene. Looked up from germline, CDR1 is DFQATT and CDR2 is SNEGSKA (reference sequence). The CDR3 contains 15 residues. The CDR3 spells CSARSHTGADSPLHF. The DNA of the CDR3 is TGCAGTGCTAGATCACACACAGGGGCCGATTCACCCCTCCACTTT.

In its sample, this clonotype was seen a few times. The CDR3: CSARMVAGGINEQFF. The CDR3 DNA reads TGCAGTGCTAGGATGGTAGCGGGGGGCATCAATGAGCAGTTCTTC. The chain uses TRBV20-1 and TRBJ2-1, with TRBD2 identical over 10 bases. Germline CDR1 DFQATT, CDR2 SNEGSKA (reference sequence). The V segment lost 3 bases and the J segment 6 bases; nucleotides outside the gene matches: 8. The CDR3 spans 15 residues.

The CDR3 spells CSASFSVNTEAFF. The DNA for the CDR3 is TGCAGTGCCAGTTTTTCGGTTAACACTGAAGCTTTCTTT. The rearrangement links TRBV20-1 to TRBJ1-1; no clear D gene. CDR3 size: 13 residues. Germline V CDR1 and CDR2: DFQATT, SNEGSKA (reference sequence). V lost 6 bases and J 2 bases, leaving 13 bases between the germline ends.

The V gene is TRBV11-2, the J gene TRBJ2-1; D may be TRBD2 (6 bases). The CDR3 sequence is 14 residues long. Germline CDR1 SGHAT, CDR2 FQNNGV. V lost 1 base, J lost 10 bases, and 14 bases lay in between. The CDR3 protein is CASSLGPAGEEQFF. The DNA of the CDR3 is TGTGCCAGCAGCTTAGGGCCAGCGGGCGAAGAGCAGTTCTTC.

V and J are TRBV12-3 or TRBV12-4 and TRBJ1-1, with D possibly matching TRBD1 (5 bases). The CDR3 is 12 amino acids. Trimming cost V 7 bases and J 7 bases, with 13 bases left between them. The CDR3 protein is CASTPGPSEAFF. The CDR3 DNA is TGTGCCAGCACCCCGGGACCGAGTGAAGCTTTCTTT.

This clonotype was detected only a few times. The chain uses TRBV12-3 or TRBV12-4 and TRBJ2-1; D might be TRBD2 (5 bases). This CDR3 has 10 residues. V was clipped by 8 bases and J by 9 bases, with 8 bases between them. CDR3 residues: CASDEGEQFF. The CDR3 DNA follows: TGTGCCAGCGATGAGGGTGAGCAGTTCTTC.

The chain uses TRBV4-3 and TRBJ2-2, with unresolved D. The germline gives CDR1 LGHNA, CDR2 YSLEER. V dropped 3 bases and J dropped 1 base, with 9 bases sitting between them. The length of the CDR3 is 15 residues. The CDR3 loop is CASSQSLGNTGELFF. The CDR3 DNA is TGCGCCAGCAGCCAGTCCCTGGGGAACACCGGGGAGCTGTTTTTT.

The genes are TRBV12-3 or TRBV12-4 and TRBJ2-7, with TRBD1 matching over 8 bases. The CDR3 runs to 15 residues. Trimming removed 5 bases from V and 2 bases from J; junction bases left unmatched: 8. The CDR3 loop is CASSGDRRPAYEQYF. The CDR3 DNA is TGTGCCAGCAGTGGGGACAGGCGACCTGCCTACGAGCAGTACTTC.

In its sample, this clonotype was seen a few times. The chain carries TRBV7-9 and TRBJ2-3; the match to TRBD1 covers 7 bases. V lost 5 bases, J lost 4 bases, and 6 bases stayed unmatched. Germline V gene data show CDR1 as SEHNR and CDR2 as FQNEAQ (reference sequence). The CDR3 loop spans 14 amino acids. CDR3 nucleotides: TGTGCCAGCAGCGATCGAACAGGGGCAGATACGCAGTATTTT. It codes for CASSDRTGADTQYF.

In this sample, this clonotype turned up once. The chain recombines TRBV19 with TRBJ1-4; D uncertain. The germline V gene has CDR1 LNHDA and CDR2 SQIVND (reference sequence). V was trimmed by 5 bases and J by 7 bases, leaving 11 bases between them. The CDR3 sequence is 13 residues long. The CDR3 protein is CASSVQRAEKLFF. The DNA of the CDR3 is TGTGCCAGTAGTGTCCAACGGGCTGAAAAACTGTTTTTT.

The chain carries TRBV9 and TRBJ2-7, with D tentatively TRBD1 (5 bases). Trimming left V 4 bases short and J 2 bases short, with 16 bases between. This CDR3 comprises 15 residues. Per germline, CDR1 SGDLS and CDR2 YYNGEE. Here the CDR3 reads CASSPTPDSTYEQYF. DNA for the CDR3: TGTGCCAGCAGCCCAACACCAGACAGCACCTACGAGCAGTACTTC.

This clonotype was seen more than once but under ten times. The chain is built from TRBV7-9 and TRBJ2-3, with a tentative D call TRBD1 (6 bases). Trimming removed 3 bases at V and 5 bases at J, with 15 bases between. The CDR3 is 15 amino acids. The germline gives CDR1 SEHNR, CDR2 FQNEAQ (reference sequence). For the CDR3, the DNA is TGTGCCAGCAGCTTCCTAGGGGGAGTTGAAGATACGCAGTATTTT. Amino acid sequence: CASSFLGGVEDTQYF.

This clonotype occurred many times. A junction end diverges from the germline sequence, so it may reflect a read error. The chain's CDR3 is CASSLGQGVEAFF. The DNA of the CDR3 is TGTGCCAGCAGCTTAGGGCAGGGGGTTGAAGCTTTCTTT. The chain links TRBV5-1 to TRBJ1-1, with 7 bases aligning to TRBD1. There are 13 residues in the CDR3. Germline CDR1 reads SGHRS; CDR2 reads YFSETQ.